This TCR beta chain was observed in a study of cytomegalovirus exposure and HLA in healthy donors. Turning to the study itself: Clustering assigned approximately 78% of the approximately 390 genotyped donors to the Caucasian-associated ancestry cluster.

Findings and limits, study-wide: Reports described diagnosis of cytomegalovirus status by the classifier as highly specific and sensitive. In vitro, a few CMV-associated chains proved specific for CMV antigens. When analyzed later, a missense DCLRE1C variant was found to be linked to TCR beta V- and J-gene trimming.

The germline V gene encodes CDR1 LNHDA and CDR2 SQIVND (reference sequence). Trimming removed 4 bases from V and 0 bases from J, with 6 bases in between. This CDR3 contains 13 residues. With respect to this clone: Its antigen remains unknown.

PCR used 60 Vbeta primers and 13 Jbeta primers. Profiled with immunoSEQ multiplex PCR; TCRdb holds only in-frame clones, not every one. The sample lists about 93,000 clones; less than 80% were seen once. This chain joins TRBV19 and TRBJ1-2, with no clear D. Material for sequencing was PBMCs. This TCR derives from a boy aged 10-17 years in good health and CMV-seropositive. The CDR3 DNA is TGTGCCAGTAGTAGCACTGCTAACTATGGCTACACCTTC. Encoded protein: CASSSTANYGYTF.